This T cell receptor beta chain originates from a study of cytomegalovirus exposure and HLA in healthy donors. General study findings and limits: It was shown in a later analysis that HLA-associated TCR beta chains were more clonally expanded than other, equally common chains.

Germline V gene sequence: CDR1 SQVTM, CDR2 ANQGSEA. Deletions cut 0 bases from V and 2 bases from J, with 14 bases between. The CDR3 length is 15 residues. A word on this clone: The target antigen is unknown.

It was with 60 Vbeta and 13 Jbeta primers that the PCR ran. The data were produced by immunoSEQ multiplex PCR, yet TCRdb's version contains in-frame clones alone and is incomplete. The table has roughly 180,000 clones, under 90% seen once. The rearrangement joins TRBV29-1 to TRBJ2-7; maybe TRBD2 (6 bases). Sequencing input: PBMCs. This clonotype was sampled from a young man in good health and CMV-seropositive. This CDR3 is CSVEDQEGSPYEQYF. Here the CDR3 DNA reads TGCAGCGTTGAAGATCAGGAGGGATCACCCTACGAGCAGTACTTC.